The sequence of this T cell receptor (beta chain) was determined in a study of CD8 T cells in Susac syndrome. Study summary: Patients with Susac syndrome were, at the time of blood collection, therapy-naive, maintained on corticosteroids, or maintained on intravenous immunoglobulin alone.

CDR3 length: 15 residues. Trimming removed 5 bases from V and 7 bases from J, with 18 bases in between. Germline V CDR1 and CDR2: LNHNV, YYDKDF (reference sequence). RNA was extracted with the RNeasy kit, and a quantity of roughly 0.45 to 1 ug was reverse transcribed using random hexamers. TCR beta CDR3 was amplified by immunoSEQ covering 54 Vbeta and 13 Jbeta. Each CDR3 protein gets one entry after TCRdb re-called the immunoSEQ multiplex PCR reads with MiXCR. The sample gives 150,000 to 200,000 distinct CDR3 sequences, approximately 95% of which show up once; around 0.15% is in the top ten. The patients with Susac syndrome satisfied recently defined diagnostic criteria for either definite or probable disease.

This chain uses TRBV15 with TRBJ2-1; D is possibly TRBD2 (5 bases). The sequence was obtained from a human donor with Susac syndrome. Sequenced input: CD8+ T cells from PBMCs. CDR3 sequence: CATSLRAGPQNEQFF. As DNA, the CDR3 is TGTGCCACCAGCTTACGGGCGGGCCCACAAAATGAGCAGTTCTTC.